The 5 T cell receptor beta chains below come from one sample, sequenced in a study of Graves' ophthalmopathy and Graves' hyperthyroidism. RNA transcripts provided the template for amplifying TCR beta CDR3 regions. The first round was an RT-PCR with HTBI primers, and the second round was a multiplex PCR. Each CDR3 protein gets one entry after TCRdb re-called the multiplex PCR reads with MiXCR. The sample has a few hundred thousand distinct CDR3 sequences; about 17% are singletons. Material: peripheral blood. Receptor source: an adult woman with stable Graves' hyperthyroidism.

This clonotype was counted ten times or more. The chain combines TRBV6-1 with TRBJ1-1; 10 bases are a match to TRBD1. After removal of 0 bases from V and 11 bases from J, the junction contained 6 bases not matched to a gene. Per the germline V gene, CDR1 is MNHNS and CDR2 is SASEGT. This CDR3 is 14 amino acids long. DNA for the CDR3: TGTGCCAGCAGTGAAGCGGGGACAGGGGAGACGGCTTTCTTT. It translates to CASSEAGTGETAFF.

V and J are TRBV7-3 and TRBJ2-3; 9 nucleotides align to TRBD2. J lost 2 bases, V lost 5 bases, and 8 bases had no gene match. CDR3 length equals 16 residues. Germline CDR1 reads SGHTA; CDR2 reads FQGTGA. CDR3 nucleotides: TGTGCCAGCAGCCGTAGCGGGAGCCTGATCACAGATACGCAGTATTTT. Encoded protein: CASSRSGSLITDTQYF.

This clonotype was detected many times. The chain joins TRBV28 to TRBJ2-7; unclear D gene. The CDR3 is made up of 16 amino acids. The germline gives CDR1 MDHEN, CDR2 SYDVKM. V was pared by 6 bases and J by 3 bases, with 21 bases between. The CDR3 loop reads CASSPTEQEWYYEQYF. The CDR3 DNA reads as TGTGCCAGCAGCCCCACTGAGCAGGAGTGGTACTACGAGCAGTACTTC.

This clonotype was counted many times. The chain recombines TRBV10-3 with TRBJ2-7; D not certain. CDR1 and CDR2 from the germline V gene are ENHRY and SYGVKD. V lost 10 bases to trimming and J lost 2 bases, with 15 bases between them. This CDR3 contains 13 residues. CDR3 amino acids: CATESGLPYEQYF. CDR3 bases: TGTGCCACCGAGTCGGGCCTTCCCTACGAGCAGTACTTC.

The chain has TRBV12-3 or TRBV12-4 and TRBJ1-2; 7 bases fit TRBD1. The CDR3 totals 15 residues. V gave up 6 bases and J gave up 3 bases; unmatched junction bases: 10. CDR3 region: CASSQFRTGHYGYTF. In DNA form, the CDR3 reads TGTGCCAGCAGCCAGTTTAGGACAGGTCACTATGGCTACACCTTC.